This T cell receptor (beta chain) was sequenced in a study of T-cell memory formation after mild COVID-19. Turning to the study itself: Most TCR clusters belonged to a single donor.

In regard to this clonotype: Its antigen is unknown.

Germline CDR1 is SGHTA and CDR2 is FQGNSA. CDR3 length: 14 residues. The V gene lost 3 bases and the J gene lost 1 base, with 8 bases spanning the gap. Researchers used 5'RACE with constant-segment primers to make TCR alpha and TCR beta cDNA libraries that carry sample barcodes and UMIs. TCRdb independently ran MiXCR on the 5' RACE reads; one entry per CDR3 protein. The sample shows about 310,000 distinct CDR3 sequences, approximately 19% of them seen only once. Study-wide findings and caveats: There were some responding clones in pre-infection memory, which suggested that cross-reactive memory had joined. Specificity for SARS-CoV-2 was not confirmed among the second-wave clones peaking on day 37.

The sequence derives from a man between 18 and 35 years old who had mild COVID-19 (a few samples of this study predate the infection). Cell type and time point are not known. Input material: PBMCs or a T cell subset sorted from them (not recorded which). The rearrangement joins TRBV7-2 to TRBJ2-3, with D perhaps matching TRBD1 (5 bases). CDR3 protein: CASSFWGGTDTQYF. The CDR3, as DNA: TGTGCCAGCAGCTTTTGGGGCGGCACAGATACGCAGTATTTT.